Sequencing of this T cell receptor (beta chain) was carried out in a study of blood T cell repertoires in COVID-19. CDR3 size: 12 residues. Germline CDR1 MNHEY, CDR2 SVGAGI. V was pared by 6 bases and J by 11 bases, with 16 bases between. Profiled with immunoSEQ multiplex PCR; TCRdb holds only in-frame clones, not every one. This table holds roughly 280,000 clones, approximately 90% found once. This receptor was identified in a woman aged 50 to 60 who had recovered from COVID-19. Sequenced material: peripheral blood. This chain links TRBV6-5 with TRBJ1-1; D is possibly TRBD1 (5 bases). This CDR3 reads CASSPAATEAFF. CDR3 bases: TGTGCCAGCAGCCCCGCGGCGACAGAGGCTTTCTTT.